These T cell receptor beta chains were read from a single sample in a study of regulatory T cells in long-lasting Graves disease. TCRdb recomputed calls from the multiplex PCR reads with MiXCR, one row per CDR3 protein. Among roughly 250,000 distinct CDR3 sequences listed, under 20% were seen once. These data are also associated with another study on T cells in Graves' hyperthyroidism and ophthalmopathy.

Here the sequenced sample was peripheral blood mononuclear cells (PBMCs), taken at new diagnosis, from a patient treated with antithyroid drugs. All receptors derive from a woman aged 25-40 years with Graves disease. The CDR3 runs from the conserved cysteine through the conserved F or W. Fields, in order: J gene, D gene, clone size, V gene, CDR3 DNA, CDR3 protein. A D gene is named only where the DNA matches it firmly. Some rows have no size entry. The others give once, few or many, or a class for an expanded clone.

J gene: TRBJ2-7
D gene: .
clone size: many
V gene: TRBV6-1
CDR3 DNA: TGTGCCAGCAGGGATTTTGGTAGTTCTCCCTACGAGCAGTACTTC
CDR3 protein: CASRDFGSSPYEQYF

J gene: TRBJ2-7
D gene: .
clone size: .
V gene: TRBV27
CDR3 DNA: TGTGCCAGCAGTGCCGGGGCTCCATACTACGAGCAGTACTTC
CDR3 protein: CASSAGAPYYEQYF

J gene: TRBJ2-5
D gene: .
clone size: .
V gene: TRBV6-1
CDR3 DNA: TGTGCCAGCAGTGAAGGTCTTAAGGGGTTGTACCAAGAGACCCAGTACTTC
CDR3 protein: CASSEGLKGLYQETQYF

J gene: TRBJ1-6
D gene: .
clone size: many
V gene: TRBV4-2
CDR3 DNA: TGTGCCAGCAGCCAAGCAGGGGACAATTCACCCCTCCACTTT
CDR3 protein: CASSQAGDNSPLHF

J gene: TRBJ2-7
D gene: TRBD1
clone size: few
V gene: TRBV7-2
CDR3 DNA: TGTGCCAGCAGCCCTCGACAGGGTTCCTACGAGCAGTACTTC
CDR3 protein: CASSPRQGSYEQYF

J gene: TRBJ1-2
D gene: .
clone size: few
V gene: TRBV19
CDR3 DNA: TGTGCCAGTAGTATAGGCTGGGGGGCCTATGGCTACACCTTC
CDR3 protein: CASSIGWGAYGYTF

J gene: TRBJ2-1
D gene: TRBD1
clone size: many
V gene: TRBV6-1
CDR3 DNA: TGCGCCAGCAGTGGACAGGGCAATGAGCAGTTCTTC
CDR3 protein: CASSGQGNEQFF

J gene: TRBJ1-2
D gene: TRBD1
clone size: many
V gene: TRBV20-1
CDR3 DNA: TGCAGTGCTAGACCAGGGACAGTTGATGGCTACACCTTC
CDR3 protein: CSARPGTVDGYTF

J gene: TRBJ2-4
D gene: .
clone size: many
V gene: TRBV6-5
CDR3 DNA: TGTGCCAGCAGTTACTTAAGGGACGTCCTCTACTTC
CDR3 protein: CASSYLRDVLYF

J gene: TRBJ2-5
D gene: TRBD1
clone size: many
V gene: TRBV6-2/TRBV6-3
CDR3 DNA: TGTGCCACTCAGTTGGTGGCAGGGGGCTTGGAGACCCAGTACTTC
CDR3 protein: CATQLVAGGLETQYF

J gene: TRBJ1-1
D gene: .
clone size: many
V gene: TRBV19
CDR3 DNA: TGTGCCAGTGGGGCCTCGGGGGCCCTGGAAGCTTTCTTT
CDR3 protein: CASGASGALEAFF

J gene: TRBJ2-2
D gene: .
clone size: .
V gene: TRBV6-1
CDR3 DNA: TGTGCCAGCAGGGACGGGACACCGCCCGGGGAGCTGTTTTTT
CDR3 protein: CASRDGTPPGELFF

J gene: TRBJ1-1
D gene: .
clone size: many
V gene: TRBV18
CDR3 DNA: TGTGCCAGCTCACCAGGGCCGGGGAACACTGAAGCTTTCTTT
CDR3 protein: CASSPGPGNTEAFF

J gene: TRBJ1-4
D gene: .
clone size: .
V gene: TRBV4-2
CDR3 DNA: TGTGCCAGCAGCCAGTCAGGGAATCATGAAAAACTGTTTTTT
CDR3 protein: CASSQSGNHEKLFF

J gene: TRBJ2-3
D gene: TRBD1
clone size: .
V gene: TRBV2
CDR3 DNA: TGTGCCAGCAGTGAAGAGGGGGCCACAGATACGCAGTATTTT
CDR3 protein: CASSEEGATDTQYF

J gene: TRBJ2-2
D gene: .
clone size: many
V gene: TRBV12-3/TRBV12-4
CDR3 DNA: TGTGCCAGCAGGGATACGGACACCGGGGAGCTGTTTTTT
CDR3 protein: CASRDTDTGELFF

J gene: TRBJ1-4
D gene: TRBD1
clone size: .
V gene: TRBV7-3
CDR3 DNA: TGTGCCAGCAGCTTAGATGGCAGGGGGCCTGAAAAACTGTCTTTT
CDR3 protein: CASSLDGRGPEKLSF

J gene: TRBJ1-4
D gene: TRBD1
clone size: .
V gene: TRBV6-1
CDR3 DNA: TGTGCCAGCCAGGACAGGGTTAATGAAAAACTGTTTTTT
CDR3 protein: CASQDRVNEKLFF

J gene: TRBJ2-1
D gene: TRBD1
clone size: many
V gene: TRBV2
CDR3 DNA: TGTGCCAGCAGTGAGGGGACAGCCAAAGGCTTC
CDR3 protein: CASSEGTAKGF

J gene: TRBJ1-2
D gene: .
clone size: many
V gene: TRBV6-1
CDR3 DNA: TGTGCCAGCAGGGGTCACCAGGGTCACTATGGCTACACCTTC
CDR3 protein: CASRGHQGHYGYTF

J gene: TRBJ1-2
D gene: .
clone size: many
V gene: TRBV29-1
CDR3 DNA: TGCAGCGTTGACACGCCGGGAAGGAACTATGGCTACACCTTC
CDR3 protein: CSVDTPGRNYGYTF

J gene: TRBJ1-5
D gene: .
clone size: many
V gene: TRBV29-1
CDR3 DNA: TGCAGCGTTGAGGCAGGGATGGGTCAGCCCCAGCATTTT
CDR3 protein: CSVEAGMGQPQHF

J gene: TRBJ1-2
D gene: TRBD1
clone size: many
V gene: TRBV7-9
CDR3 DNA: TGTGCCAGCAGCGCGGACAGGGGGAGAGGCTACACCTTC
CDR3 protein: CASSADRGRGYTF

J gene: TRBJ1-1
D gene: .
clone size: many
V gene: TRBV7-8
CDR3 DNA: TGTGCCAGCAGCTTGGCCAGACCAATCCAGAACACTGAAGCTTTCTTT
CDR3 protein: CASSLARPIQNTEAFF

J gene: TRBJ2-3
D gene: .
clone size: many
V gene: TRBV7-2
CDR3 DNA: TGTGCCAGCAGCTTAGCGGGACTCCCGACGAGCATTAGCACAGATACGCAGTATTTT
CDR3 protein: CASSLAGLPTSISTDTQYF

J gene: TRBJ1-5
D gene: .
clone size: many
V gene: TRBV15
CDR3 DNA: TGTGCCACCAGCAGAGCACAGGCACATAATCAGCCCCAGCATTTT
CDR3 protein: CATSRAQAHNQPQHF

J gene: TRBJ1-3
D gene: TRBD1
clone size: many
V gene: TRBV20-1
CDR3 DNA: TGCAGTGCACATGCGCCCGGGACAGGGGTAGGAGGAAACACCATATATTTT
CDR3 protein: CSAHAPGTGVGGNTIYF

J gene: TRBJ1-4
D gene: TRBD1
clone size: .
V gene: TRBV11-2
CDR3 DNA: TGTGCCAGCAGCAGTGACAGGGCAAATGAAAAACTGTTTTTT
CDR3 protein: CASSSDRANEKLFF

J gene: TRBJ1-2
D gene: .
clone size: many
V gene: TRBV25-1
CDR3 DNA: TGTGCCAGCAGTGAATTAATCGGGATAGTTGGGATGAGCTACACCTTC
CDR3 protein: CASSELIGIVGMSYTF

J gene: TRBJ2-7
D gene: .
clone size: many
V gene: TRBV11-3
CDR3 DNA: TGTGCCAGCAGCTTAGACGGCGACGAGCAGTACTTC
CDR3 protein: CASSLDGDEQYF

J gene: TRBJ2-1
D gene: TRBD2
clone size: few
V gene: TRBV6-5
CDR3 DNA: TGTGCCAGCAGTTACGGGACTAGCCACAGAAATGAGCAGTTCTTC
CDR3 protein: CASSYGTSHRNEQFF

J gene: TRBJ2-3
D gene: TRBD2
clone size: .
V gene: TRBV9
CDR3 DNA: TGTGCCAGCACCCCTTCCAGTGTAGCGGGGGGGTATACGCAGTATTTT
CDR3 protein: CASTPSSVAGGYTQYF

J gene: TRBJ1-2
D gene: .
clone size: .
V gene: TRBV7-3
CDR3 DNA: TGTGCCAGCAGCTTAACGCGGGGGGCCGGCTATGGCTACACCTTC
CDR3 protein: CASSLTRGAGYGYTF

J gene: TRBJ2-7
D gene: .
clone size: many
V gene: TRBV6-1
CDR3 DNA: TGTGCCAGCAACGGGGTGCAATACGAGCAGTACTTC
CDR3 protein: CASNGVQYEQYF

J gene: TRBJ2-1
D gene: .
clone size: many
V gene: TRBV20-1
CDR3 DNA: TGCAGTGCTAGAGATCCCCGGGGGGCGAACAATGAGCAGTTCTTC
CDR3 protein: CSARDPRGANNEQFF

J gene: TRBJ2-5
D gene: .
clone size: many
V gene: TRBV18
CDR3 DNA: TGTGCCAGCTCCCCAGGACGGAGTCAAGAGACCCAGTACTTC
CDR3 protein: CASSPGRSQETQYF

J gene: TRBJ1-6
D gene: .
clone size: many
V gene: TRBV5-1
CDR3 DNA: TGCGCCAGCAGCCCCGGGGTAGGGAGGCGCGATAATTCACCCCTCCACTTT
CDR3 protein: CASSPGVGRRDNSPLHF